The clone carrying this T cell receptor (beta chain) came up once. This entry comes from a study of blood T cell repertoires in COVID-19. Study information: The United States, Italy and Spain were the sources of the acute and convalescent COVID-19 samples. PBMCs, B-cell-depleted T cells, or T cells provided the cDNA or gDNA that made up the material.

Data came from immunoSEQ multiplex PCR; TCRdb stores just in-frame clones and leaves some out. The sample lists 70,000 or so clones; 70% to 90% were seen once. Germline V lookup: CDR1 SQVTM, CDR2 ANQGSEA. V dropped 0 bases and J dropped 2 bases, with 16 bases sitting between them. The CDR3 sequence is 17 residues long. The sample taken for sequencing was peripheral blood. The gene calls are TRBV29-1 and TRBJ2-2; a possible D gene is TRBD1 (6 bases). This TCR derives from a human donor in a cohort sampled during active COVID-19. The CDR3, as DNA: TGCAGCGTTGAAGATTTGGCCGGGACACAAAACACCGGGGAGCTGTTTTTT. The encoded protein is CSVEDLAGTQNTGELFF.